Described below is a single T cell receptor beta chain sequence and its context. Its target is unknown. Sequencing was performed with immunoSEQ multiplex PCR; in TCRdb, only in-frame clones are kept and a portion is missing. The data show about 40,000 clones, 75% to 95% seen once. The sample comes from a study of brain T cells in children with intractable seizures. Study-wide results and limits: Pre-surgery blood may have been undersampled, hiding some clones. Viral specificity was inferred only from CDR3 similarity; HCMV serostatus was unknown.

The germline V gene encodes CDR1 SGHAT and CDR2 FQNNGV. V dropped 0 bases and J dropped 3 bases, with 2 bases sitting between them. The CDR3 consists of 12 residues. Before surgery, patients took at least one anti-epileptic drug. The material was peripheral blood, obtained at surgery. The rearrangement uses TRBV11-2 and TRBJ1-1; D not resolved. The TCR originated in a girl aged 2-9 years with tuberous sclerosis and intractable seizures. In DNA, the CDR3 is TGTGCCAGCAGCTTAGAAGACACTGAAGCTTTCTTT. It encodes CASSLEDTEAFF.